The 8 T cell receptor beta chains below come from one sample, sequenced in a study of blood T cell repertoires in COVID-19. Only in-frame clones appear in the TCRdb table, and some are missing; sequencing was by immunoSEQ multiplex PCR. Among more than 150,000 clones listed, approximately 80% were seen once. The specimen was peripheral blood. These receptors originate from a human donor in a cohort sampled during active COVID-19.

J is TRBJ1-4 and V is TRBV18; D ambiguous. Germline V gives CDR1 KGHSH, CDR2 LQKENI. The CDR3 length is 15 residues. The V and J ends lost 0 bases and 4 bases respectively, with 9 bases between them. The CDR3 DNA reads TGTGCCAGCTCACCACCTGGGCAGTTTAATGAAAAACTGTTTTTT. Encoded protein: CASSPPGQFNEKLFF.

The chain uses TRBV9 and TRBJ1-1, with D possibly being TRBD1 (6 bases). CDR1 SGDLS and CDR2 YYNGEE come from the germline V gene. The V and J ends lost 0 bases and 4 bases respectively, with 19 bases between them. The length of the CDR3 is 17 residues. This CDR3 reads CASSVVGGGGLSTEAFF. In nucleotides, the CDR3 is TGTGCCAGCAGCGTAGTCGGGGGAGGGGGACTGAGCACTGAAGCTTTCTTT.

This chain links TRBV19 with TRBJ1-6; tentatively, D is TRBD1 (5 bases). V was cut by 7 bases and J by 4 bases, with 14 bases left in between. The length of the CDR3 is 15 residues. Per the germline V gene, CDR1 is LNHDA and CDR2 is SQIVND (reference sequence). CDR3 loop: CASTYSRGYNSPLHF. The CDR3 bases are TGTGCCAGTACCTACTCGCGGGGGTATAATTCACCCCTCCACTTT.

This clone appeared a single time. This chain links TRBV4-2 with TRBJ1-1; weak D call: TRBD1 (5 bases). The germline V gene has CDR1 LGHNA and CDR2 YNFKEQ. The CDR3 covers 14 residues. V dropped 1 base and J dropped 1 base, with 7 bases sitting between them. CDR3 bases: TGTGCCAGCAGCCAAGGGACATCGAACACTGAAGCTTTCTTT. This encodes CASSQGTSNTEAFF.

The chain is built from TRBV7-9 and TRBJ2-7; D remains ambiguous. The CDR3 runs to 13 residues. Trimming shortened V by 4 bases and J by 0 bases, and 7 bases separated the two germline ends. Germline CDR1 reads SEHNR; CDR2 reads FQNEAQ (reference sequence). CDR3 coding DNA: TGTGCCAGCAGCTCTCACAGCTCCTACGAGCAGTACTTC. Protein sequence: CASSSHSSYEQYF.

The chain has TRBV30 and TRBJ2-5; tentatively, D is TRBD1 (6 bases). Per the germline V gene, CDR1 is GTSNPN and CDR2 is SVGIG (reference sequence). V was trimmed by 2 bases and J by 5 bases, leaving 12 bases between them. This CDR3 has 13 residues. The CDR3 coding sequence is TGTGCCTGGAGTCAGGGGCTGGGCGAGACCCAGTACTTC. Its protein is CAWSQGLGETQYF.

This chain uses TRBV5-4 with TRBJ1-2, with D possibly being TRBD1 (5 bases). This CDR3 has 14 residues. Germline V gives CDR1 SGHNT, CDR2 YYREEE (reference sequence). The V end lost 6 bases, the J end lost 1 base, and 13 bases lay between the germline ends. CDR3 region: CASTYRGVNYGYTF. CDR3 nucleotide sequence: TGTGCCAGCACCTACCGGGGGGTTAACTATGGCTACACCTTC.

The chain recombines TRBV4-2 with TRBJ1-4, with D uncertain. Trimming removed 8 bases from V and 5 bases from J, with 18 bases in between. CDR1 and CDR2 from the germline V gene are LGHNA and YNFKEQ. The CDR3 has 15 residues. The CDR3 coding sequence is TGTGCCAGCCCTAAGAGGGCGCAGCCAAATGAAAAACTGTTTTTT. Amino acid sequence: CASPKRAQPNEKLFF.